This T cell receptor beta chain was obtained from a study of beta chain features in type 1 diabetes. Study-level information: The number of sorted cells examined across all samples was around 98 million. General study findings and limits: The study left unresolved whether HLA type influences TCRB rearrangement. In every one of the four CD4+ subsets, TCRB CDR3s were moderately but significantly shorter in Type 1 diabetes patients.

Note on this clone: Its specificity is not known.

Sequenced material consisted of expressed TCRB transcripts (all of the isolated RNA was reverse transcribed). Some clones are missing from TCRdb's copy, which holds only in-frame ones; the method was immunoSEQ multiplex PCR. The sample consists of about 150,000 clones, about 8.5% of them appearing once. This CDR3 is 13 amino acids long. The germline V gene has CDR1 LNHNV and CDR2 YYDKDF (reference sequence). With 6 bases removed from V and 2 bases from J, the gap between germline ends came to 10 bases. The chain combines TRBV15 with TRBJ1-2, with a tentative D call TRBD1 (5 bases). The specimen was central memory CD4+ T cells from blood. The sequence derives from a man aged 18 to 35 in good health. The CDR3 DNA follows: TGTGCCACCAGGGGGGGAGGGAACTATGGCTACACCTTC. It yields the protein CATRGGGNYGYTF.